Given below is one TCR beta chain in context. The data are from a study of cytomegalovirus exposure and HLA in healthy donors. PCR amplification relied on 60 Vbeta primers (plus 13 Jbeta primers). Here immunoSEQ multiplex PCR was the method, and the copy in TCRdb shows in-frame clones only, minus some. Among about 140,000 clones listed, about four fifths were seen once. Between the trimmed V and J ends, which lost 4 bases and 7 bases, there was a span of 20 bases. From germline, CDR1 is MGHRA and CDR2 YSYEKL. This CDR3 is 16 amino acids long. This sequence was found in a female donor in good health and CMV-seronegative. This chain uses TRBV4-1 with TRBJ1-3; unclear D gene. Sequenced: PBMCs. CDR3 residues: CASSPTLGPLGNTIYF. CDR3 DNA: TGCGCCAGCAGCCCGACCCTCGGCCCTCTCGGGAACACCATATATTTT.